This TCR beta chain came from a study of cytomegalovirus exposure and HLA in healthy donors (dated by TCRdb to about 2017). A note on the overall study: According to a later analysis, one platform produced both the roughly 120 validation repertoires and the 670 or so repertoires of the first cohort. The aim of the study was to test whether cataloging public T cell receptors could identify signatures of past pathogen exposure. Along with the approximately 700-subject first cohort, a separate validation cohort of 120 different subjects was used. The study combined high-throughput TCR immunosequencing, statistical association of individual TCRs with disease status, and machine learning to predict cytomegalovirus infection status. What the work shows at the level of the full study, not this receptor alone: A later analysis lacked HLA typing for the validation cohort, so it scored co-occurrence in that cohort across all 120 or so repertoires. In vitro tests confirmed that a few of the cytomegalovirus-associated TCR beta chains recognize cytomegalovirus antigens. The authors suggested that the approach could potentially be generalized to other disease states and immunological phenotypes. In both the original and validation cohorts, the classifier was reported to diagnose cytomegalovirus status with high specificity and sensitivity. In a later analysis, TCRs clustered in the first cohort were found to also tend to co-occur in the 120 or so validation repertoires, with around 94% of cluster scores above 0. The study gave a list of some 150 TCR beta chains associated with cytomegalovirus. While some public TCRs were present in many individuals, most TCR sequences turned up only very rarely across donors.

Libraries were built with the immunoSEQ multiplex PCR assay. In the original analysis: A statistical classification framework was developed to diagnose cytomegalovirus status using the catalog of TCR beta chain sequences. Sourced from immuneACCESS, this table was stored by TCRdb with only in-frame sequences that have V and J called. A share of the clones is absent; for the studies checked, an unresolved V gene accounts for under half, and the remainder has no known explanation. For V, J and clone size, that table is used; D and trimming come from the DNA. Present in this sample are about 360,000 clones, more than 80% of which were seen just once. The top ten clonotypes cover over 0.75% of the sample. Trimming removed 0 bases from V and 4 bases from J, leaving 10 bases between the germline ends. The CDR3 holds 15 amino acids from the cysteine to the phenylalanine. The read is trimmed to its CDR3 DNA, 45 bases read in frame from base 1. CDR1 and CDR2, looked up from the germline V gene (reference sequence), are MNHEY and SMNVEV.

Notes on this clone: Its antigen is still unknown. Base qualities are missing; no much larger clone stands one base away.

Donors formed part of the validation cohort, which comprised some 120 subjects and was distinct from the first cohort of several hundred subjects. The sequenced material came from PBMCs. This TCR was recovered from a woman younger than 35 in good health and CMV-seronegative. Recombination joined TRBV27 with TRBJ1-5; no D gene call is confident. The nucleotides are TGTGCCAGCAGTTTATCGTCCGGGGATAATCAGCCCCAGCATTTT. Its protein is CASSLSSGDNQPQHF.